This is a list of T cell receptor beta chains from one sample in a study of T cell responses to AZD1222 COVID-19 vaccine. Profiling relied on immunoSEQ multiplex PCR, and the TCRdb table lists in-frame clones only, not all of them. Of about 120,000 clones in the sample, around 92% were seen once. The source material was peripheral blood, sampled 28 days after the second AZD1222 dose. These receptors came from an adult who received the AZD1222 COVID-19 vaccine. CDR3s include the opening cysteine and the closing phenylalanine or tryptophan. D genes are given only for firm matches. Clone size is given for some rows only: seen once, a few or many times, or a class if the clone is expanded.

length	V	J	size	D	CDR3	DNA
19	TRBV3-1/TRBV3-2	TRBJ2-3	-	TRBD2	CASSQRGGRAQLSTDTQYF	TGTGCCAGCAGCCAAAGAGGCGGGAGGGCCCAGTTAAGCACAGATACGCAGTATTTT
17	TRBV19	TRBJ1-1	-	-	CASSIYPGREMNTEAFF	TGTGCCAGTAGTATATATCCAGGGCGGGAAATGAACACTGAAGCTTTCTTT
14	TRBV5-1	TRBJ2-3	-	-	CASSPARLQDTQYF	TGCGCCAGCAGCCCAGCACGTCTACAGGATACGCAGTATTTT
15	TRBV5-4	TRBJ2-5	-	-	CASSPPKGAQETQYF	TGTGCCAGCAGCCCACCCAAGGGAGCCCAAGAGACCCAGTACTTC
13	TRBV28	TRBJ1-2	-	-	CASTLGGAPGYTF	TGTGCCAGCACCCTGGGGGGGGCGCCTGGCTACACCTTC
15	TRBV19	TRBJ1-1	once	-	CASSMDDSYRTEAFF	TGTGCCAGTAGTATGGACGACTCCTACAGGACTGAAGCTTTCTTT
17	TRBV28	TRBJ2-7	few	TRBD1	CASSPGTGPRFTYEQYF	TGTGCCAGCAGCCCCGGGACAGGGCCCCGTTTTACCTACGAGCAGTACTTC
15	TRBV27	TRBJ2-6	-	-	CASSPGVPGANVLTF	TGTGCCAGCAGTCCAGGGGTCCCTGGGGCCAACGTCCTGACTTTC
12	TRBV25-1	TRBJ2-2	once	-	CASSRNTGELFF	TGTGCCAGCAGTCGGAACACCGGGGAGCTGTTTTTT
15	TRBV6-1	TRBJ2-5	-	-	CASSESFGVGETQYF	TGTGCCAGCAGTGAAAGCTTTGGGGTTGGGGAGACCCAGTACTTC
15	TRBV18	TRBJ2-3	-	-	CASSLRGTGTDTQYF	TGTGCCAGCTCACTGAGGGGGACTGGGACAGATACGCAGTATTTT
13	TRBV28	TRBJ1-2	-	-	CASSLSNTLGYTF	TGTGCCAGCAGTTTAAGTAACACCCTTGGCTACACCTTC
12	TRBV18	TRBJ2-1	-	TRBD1	CASSRQGNEQFF	TGTGCCAGCTCACGACAGGGGAATGAGCAGTTCTTC
18	TRBV19	TRBJ2-2	-	TRBD1	CASSIDPDRVQDTGELFF	TGTGCCAGTAGTATAGACCCAGACAGGGTCCAGGACACCGGGGAGCTGTTTTTT
14	TRBV28	TRBJ1-1	few	-	CATRGGEPNTEAFF	TGTGCCACCCGAGGTGGGGAACCGAACACTGAAGCTTTCTTT
13	TRBV10-3	TRBJ1-2	-	-	CAISEDGPADQSF	TGTGCCATCAGTGAGGACGGCCCGGCCGACCAGAGCTTC
14	TRBV7-2	TRBJ2-7	-	-	CASSPEAGGYEQYF	TGTGCCAGCAGCCCGGAGGCTGGGGGATACGAGCAGTACTTC
16	TRBV6-5	TRBJ2-7	-	TRBD1	CASSYTFTGGRGEQYF	TGTGCCAGCAGTTACACATTCACAGGGGGCAGGGGCGAGCAGTACTTC
12	TRBV28	TRBJ1-5	few	-	CASSPFEQPQHF	TGTGCCAGCAGTCCCTTTGAGCAGCCCCAGCATTTT
14	TRBV18	TRBJ1-4	-	-	CASSPERTNEKLFF	TGTGCCAGCTCACCTGAAAGAACTAATGAAAAACTGTTTTTT
14	TRBV2	TRBJ1-2	-	TRBD1	CASSEDRLNYGYTF	TGTGCCAGCAGTGAGGACAGGCTTAACTATGGCTACACCTTC
16	TRBV5-1	TRBJ1-1	-	-	CASSSMLGLGDTEAFF	TGCGCCAGCAGCTCCATGCTGGGGTTAGGCGACACTGAAGCTTTCTTT
14	TRBV6-4	TRBJ1-2	-	-	CASSDSPGLSGYTF	TGTGCCAGCAGTGACTCGCCGGGATTGAGTGGCTACACCTTC
15	TRBV6-5	TRBJ2-7	-	-	CASSYSAQGIHEQYF	TGTGCCAGCAGTTACTCCGCTCAGGGAATACACGAGCAGTACTTC
13	TRBV10-2	TRBJ2-7	-	-	CASSYGTGYEQYF	TGCGCCAGCAGTTACGGGACTGGCTACGAGCAGTACTTC
16	TRBV7-2	TRBJ2-7	-	-	CASSPRGHGITYEQYF	TGTGCCAGCAGCCCTCGGGGTCACGGGATTACCTACGAGCAGTACTTC
14	TRBV10-2	TRBJ1-5	-	-	CASRADYSNQPQHF	TGCGCCAGCAGGGCAGATTATAGCAATCAGCCCCAGCATTTT
17	TRBV27	TRBJ1-4	-	TRBD1	CASSLYPPDRADEKLFF	TGTGCCAGCAGTTTATACCCCCCCGACAGGGCCGACGAAAAACTGTTTTTT